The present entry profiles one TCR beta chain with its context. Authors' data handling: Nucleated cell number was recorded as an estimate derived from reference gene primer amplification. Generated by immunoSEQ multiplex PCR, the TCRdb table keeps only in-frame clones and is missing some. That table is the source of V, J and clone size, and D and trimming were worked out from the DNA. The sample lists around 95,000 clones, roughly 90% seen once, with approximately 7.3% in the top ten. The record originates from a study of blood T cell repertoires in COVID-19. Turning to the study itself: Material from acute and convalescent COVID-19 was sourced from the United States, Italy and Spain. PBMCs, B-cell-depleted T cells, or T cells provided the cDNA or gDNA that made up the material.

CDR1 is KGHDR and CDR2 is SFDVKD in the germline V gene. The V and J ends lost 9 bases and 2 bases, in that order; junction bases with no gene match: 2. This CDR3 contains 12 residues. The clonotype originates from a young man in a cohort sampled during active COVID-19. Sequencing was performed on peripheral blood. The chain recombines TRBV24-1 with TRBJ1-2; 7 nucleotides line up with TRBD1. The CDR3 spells CATSQGNYGYTF. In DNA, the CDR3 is TGTGCCACCTCACAGGGGAACTATGGCTACACCTTC.